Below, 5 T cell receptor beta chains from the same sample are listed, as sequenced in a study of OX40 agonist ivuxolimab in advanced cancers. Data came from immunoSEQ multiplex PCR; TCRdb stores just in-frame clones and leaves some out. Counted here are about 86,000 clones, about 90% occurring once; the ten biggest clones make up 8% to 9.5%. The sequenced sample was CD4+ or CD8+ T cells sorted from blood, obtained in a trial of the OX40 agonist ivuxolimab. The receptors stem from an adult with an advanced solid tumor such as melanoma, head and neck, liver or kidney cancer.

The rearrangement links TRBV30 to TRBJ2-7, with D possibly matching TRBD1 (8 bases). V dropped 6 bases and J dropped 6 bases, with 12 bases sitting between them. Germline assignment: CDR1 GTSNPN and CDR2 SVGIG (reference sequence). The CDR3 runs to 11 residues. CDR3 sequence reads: CACNRGGEQYF. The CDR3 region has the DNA TGTGCCTGTAACAGGGGGGGCGAGCAGTACTTC.

CDR3 sequence (DNA): TGCAGCGTTGAAGACGTCGGGACAGGGAGGACCTACGAGCAGTACTTC. It is translated as CSVEDVGTGRTYEQYF. The gene calls are TRBV29-1 and TRBJ2-7; 9 nucleotides agree with TRBD1. The germline CDR1 and CDR2 sequences are SQVTM and ANQGSEA. The junction had 8 bases not matched to a gene; V was cut back by 0 bases and J by 2 bases. CDR3 length equals 16 residues.

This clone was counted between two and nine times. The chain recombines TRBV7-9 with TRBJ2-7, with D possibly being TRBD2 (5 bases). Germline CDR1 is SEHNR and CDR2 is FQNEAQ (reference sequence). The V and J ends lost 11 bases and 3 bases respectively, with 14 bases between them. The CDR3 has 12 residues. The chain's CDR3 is CASQEVSYEQYF. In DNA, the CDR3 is TGTGCCTCCCAGGAGGTCAGCTACGAGCAGTACTTC.

CDR3 in amino acids: CASTGTGILGYTF. In DNA, the CDR3 is TGTGCCAGTACCGGGACAGGGATCCTGGGCTACACCTTC. The gene calls are TRBV28 and TRBJ1-2; TRBD1 agrees at 9 bases. The CDR3 runs 13 residues. J gave up 8 bases and V 9 bases, and 10 bases lay outside the gene matches. Germline-derived CDR1 and CDR2 are MDHEN and SYDVKM.

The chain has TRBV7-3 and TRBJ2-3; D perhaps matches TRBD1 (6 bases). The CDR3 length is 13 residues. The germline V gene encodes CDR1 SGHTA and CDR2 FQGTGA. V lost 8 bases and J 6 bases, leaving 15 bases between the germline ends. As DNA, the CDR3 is TGTGCCAGCGCAAGGGGGAGAACGGATACGCAGTATTTT. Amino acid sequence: CASARGRTDTQYF. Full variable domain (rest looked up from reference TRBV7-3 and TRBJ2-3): GAGVSQTPSNKVTEKGKYVELRCDPISGHTALYWYRQSLGQGPEFLIYFQGTGAADDSGLPNDRFFAVRPEGSVSTLKIQRTERGDSAVYLCASARGRTDTQYFGPGTRLTVL.